The 32 T cell receptor beta chains reported below all come from one sample, sequenced in a study of post-analysis software for immune sequencing data. Overall study findings and caveats: Higher frequency in patients than in controls was seen for about five TRBV segments, with TRBV5-6, TRBV5-1 and TRBV20-1 among them.

Unique molecular identifiers featured in each of the TCR beta cDNA libraries. TCRdb re-called the PCR reads with MiXCR, one entry per CDR3 protein. This table has about 380,000 distinct CDR3 sequences, roughly 30% appearing once. No antigen has been identified for these receptors. Sequenced material: blood. The receptors were sampled from a girl aged 5-17 years with multiple sclerosis.

This chain joins TRBV7-2 and TRBJ1-5; a weak D match, TRBD1 (6 bases). Looked up from germline, CDR1 is SGHTA and CDR2 is FQGNSA. V shed 2 bases and J shed 2 bases, with 13 bases lying between them. The CDR3 spans 16 residues. The chain's CDR3 is CASSLRAGDGNQPQHF. The CDR3 DNA sequence: TGTGCCAGCAGCTTAAGGGCAGGGGATGGCAATCAGCCCCAGCATTTT.

The V gene is TRBV14, the J gene TRBJ2-5, with D uncertain. Germline V gene lookup returns CDR1 SGHDN and CDR2 FVKESK. V shed 0 bases and J shed 1 base, with 6 bases lying between them. The CDR3 is made up of 14 amino acids. Here the CDR3 reads CASSQDTIQETQYF. The CDR3 nucleotides are TGTGCCAGCAGCCAAGATACTATCCAAGAGACCCAGTACTTC.

This clonotype has more than one count but fewer than ten. The chain recombines TRBV7-9 with TRBJ2-1; no reliable D call. Germline CDR1 SEHNR, CDR2 FQNEAQ (reference sequence). V lost 5 bases and J 10 bases, leaving 9 bases between the germline ends. This CDR3 is 11 amino acids long. Here the CDR3 reads CASSRTSEQFF. CDR3 coding DNA: TGTGCCAGCAGCCGGACCTCAGAGCAGTTCTTC.

Only a few counts were recorded for this clonotype. The chain couples TRBV12-3 or TRBV12-4 to TRBJ1-4, with D maybe TRBD1 (5 bases). This CDR3 region has 12 residues. V was cut by 4 bases and J by 9 bases, with 9 bases left in between. The chain's CDR3 is CASSSTAKKLFF. The CDR3 DNA follows: TGTGCCAGCAGTTCGACAGCGAAAAAACTGTTTTTT.

The V gene is TRBV6-5, the J gene TRBJ2-7; possibly TRBD1 for D (6 bases). The CDR3 has 14 amino acids. V was shortened by 2 bases and J by 5 bases, with 13 bases between the two germline ends. Germline lookup yields CDR1 MNHEY and CDR2 SVGAGI. CDR3 region: CASSYGTRSDEQYF. CDR3 in DNA: TGTGCCAGCAGTTACGGGACAAGGTCTGACGAGCAGTACTTC.

V gene TRBV13 combines with J gene TRBJ2-2; D possibly corresponds to TRBD1 (6 bases). The CDR3 totals 16 residues. Per the germline V gene, CDR1 is PRHDT and CDR2 is FYEKMQ (reference sequence). Deletions cut 5 bases from V and 0 bases from J, with 13 bases between. CDR3 in DNA: TGTGCCAGCAGCCCCCTCGGACAGACGAACACCGGGGAGCTGTTTTTT. Translation gives CASSPLGQTNTGELFF. Full variable domain (rest looked up from reference TRBV13 and TRBJ2-2): AAGVIQSPRHLIKEKRETATLKCYPIPRHDTVYWYQQGPGQDPQFLISFYEKMQSDKGSIPDRFSAQQFSDYHSELNMSSLELGDSALYFCASSPLGQTNTGELFFGEGSRLTVL.

Concerning this clonotype: A junction boundary mismatches the germline segment, possibly from a read error. The chain couples TRBV20-1 to TRBJ2-1; D tentatively fits TRBD1 or TRBD2 (5 bases each). The last part of the DNA fits TRBJ2-7 better; the J call may be wrong. Germline V gene lookup returns CDR1 DFQATT and CDR2 SNEGSKA (reference sequence). The length of the CDR3 is 13 residues. CDR3 protein: CSATRDRYYEQYF. The CDR3 coding sequence is TGTAGTGCTACTAGGGACCGCTACTACGAGCAGTACTTC.

The CDR3 DNA reads TGTGCCAGCTCACCCCTCGGACAGGACTACAATGAGCAGTTCTTC. Protein sequence: CASSPLGQDYNEQFF. The genes are TRBV18 and TRBJ2-1; TRBD1 agrees at 7 bases. Per the germline V gene, CDR1 is KGHSH and CDR2 is LQKENI. There are 15 residues in the CDR3. J lost 3 bases, V lost 3 bases, and 5 bases had no gene match.

The V call is TRBV12-3 or TRBV12-4, the J call TRBJ1-2, with TRBD1 identical over 9 bases. The CDR3 is 16 amino acids. The J segment lost 7 bases and the V segment lost 5 bases, leaving 14 bases of the junction unmatched. CDR3 amino acids: CASSTPTGGAWCGYTF. CDR3 DNA: TGTGCCAGCAGTACCCCCACAGGGGGCGCGTGGTGTGGCTACACCTTC.

This chain joins TRBV12-3 or TRBV12-4 and TRBJ2-4, with a weak D call TRBD2 (7 bases). This CDR3 spans 16 amino acids. Between the trimmed V and J ends, which lost 4 bases and 6 bases, there was a span of 19 bases. DNA for the CDR3: TGTGCCAGCAGTTCCCGGAGGGGGGGGGCGGTAAACATTCAGTACTTC. It codes for CASSSRRGGAVNIQYF.

This clonotype was detected a few times. This chain connects TRBV9 to TRBJ2-2; possibly TRBD1 for D (5 bases). Trimming left V 4 bases short and J 4 bases short, with 11 bases between. Germline CDR1 and CDR2: SGDLS and YYNGEE. There are 14 residues in the CDR3. The CDR3 loop is CASSTRQTTGELFF. The CDR3 DNA reads as TGTGCCAGCAGCACCCGACAGACCACCGGGGAGCTGTTTTTT.

This clonotype was counted ten times or more. The gene calls are TRBV29-1 and TRBJ1-2; 7 bases are a match to TRBD1. Germline V gives CDR1 SQVTM, CDR2 ANQGSEA. V trimming: 0 bases; J trimming: 2 bases; junction bases outside the gene matches: 12. The CDR3 is 17 amino acids. The CDR3 loop is CSVEDIGSKGANYGYTF. In nucleotides, the CDR3 is TGCAGCGTTGAAGATATCGGCTCCAAGGGGGCCAACTATGGCTACACCTTC.

Of note for this clonotype: One end of the junction varies from germline; a read error may be responsible. The J gene is TRBJ1-4, the V gene TRBV11-2; unclear D gene. Germline assignment: CDR1 SGHAT and CDR2 FQNNGV. This CDR3 has 17 amino acids. The CDR3 region has the DNA TGTGCCAGCAGCCCCGGGAGACGTGGGTGGGGAAATGGAAAACTGTTTTTT. Amino acids: CASSPGRRGWGNGKLFF.

This clonotype was observed a handful of times. The chain uses TRBV20-1 and TRBJ2-1; TRBD2 matches at 11 bases. This CDR3 spans 16 amino acids. J was trimmed by 7 bases and V by 5 bases; bases with no gene match: 13. Per germline, CDR1 DFQATT and CDR2 SNEGSKA (reference sequence). The CDR3, as DNA: TGCAGTGCTCGAGGGGCTAGCGGGGGGAAGTTAAATGAGCAGTTCTTC. Its protein product is CSARGASGGKLNEQFF.

The chain is built from TRBV18 and TRBJ1-2; D perhaps matches TRBD1 (5 bases). Germline CDR1 and CDR2: KGHSH and LQKENI. V was cut by 0 bases and J by 5 bases, with 19 bases left in between. This CDR3 contains 17 residues. The CDR3 is CASSPPLGTGTEYGYTF. In DNA, the CDR3 is TGTGCCAGCTCACCACCTTTGGGGACCGGGACGGAGTATGGCTACACCTTC.

This clonotype was observed a few times. The chain carries TRBV12-3 or TRBV12-4 and TRBJ2-1; 12 bases match TRBD2. This CDR3 has 15 residues. V shed 8 bases, J shed 7 bases, and the junction held 9 bases outside the gene matches. The CDR3 nucleotides are TGTGCCAGCCGGCTATCTAGCGGGGGGGGAAATGAGCAGTTCTTC. It codes for CASRLSSGGGNEQFF.

The chain employs TRBV4-1 and TRBJ1-1; perhaps TRBD1 as D (5 bases). Germline V gene data show CDR1 as MGHRA and CDR2 as YSYEKL. The V end lost 5 bases, the J end lost 2 bases, and 12 bases lay between the germline ends. The length of the CDR3 is 14 residues. CDR3 nucleotides: TGCGCCAGCAGCTATATGACAGTTAACACTGAAGCTTTCTTT. Encoded protein: CASSYMTVNTEAFF.

The rearrangement uses TRBV6-1 and TRBJ2-5; D is undetermined. Trimming stripped 1 base from V and 3 bases from J, with 9 bases between. CDR1 is MNHNS, CDR2 SASEGT, per germline. This CDR3 has 14 residues. DNA of the CDR3: TGTGCCAGCAGTGAAGGGACGGTAAAAGAGACCCAGTACTTC. Residues: CASSEGTVKETQYF.

Note on this clonotype: One junction end does not reproduce the germline sequence, and a read error may be involved. The chain has TRBV12-3 or TRBV12-4 and TRBJ1-2; 7 bases line up with TRBD1. The CDR3 is made up of 15 amino acids. The CDR3 coding sequence is TGTGCCGGCAGTTTAGGGACAGTGGGTGACTATGGCTACACCTTC. This encodes CAGSLGTVGDYGYTF.

The chain links TRBV29-1 to TRBJ1-1; D ambiguous. CDR3 length: 13 residues. Germline V lookup: CDR1 SQVTM, CDR2 ANQGSEA. V shed 5 bases and J shed 3 bases, with 13 bases lying between them. The CDR3 DNA reads as TGCAGCGTTCTGGCTGCCTTGGACACTGAAGCTTTCTTT. It encodes CSVLAALDTEAFF.

V usage is TRBV4-2 and J usage is TRBJ2-7, with TRBD2 identical over 14 bases. V dropped 1 base and J dropped 2; count of bases not matched to a gene: 4. Per germline, CDR1 LGHNA and CDR2 YNFKEQ. The length of the CDR3 is 17 residues. As DNA, the CDR3 is TGTGCCAGCAGCCAAGGGGGACTAGCGGGGGCCGCCTACGAGCAGTACTTC. It codes for CASSQGGLAGAAYEQYF.

This clonotype appeared a few times. The J gene is TRBJ2-5, the V gene TRBV4-1, with D hard to call. Between the trimmed V and J ends, which lost 1 base and 0 bases, there was a span of 6 bases. The CDR3 is 14 residues long. Germline assignment: CDR1 MGHRA and CDR2 YSYEKL. The CDR3 here is CASSQVQNQETQYF. The CDR3 bases are TGCGCCAGCAGCCAAGTTCAGAACCAAGAGACCCAGTACTTC.

This clonotype came up a few times. This rearrangement joins TRBV3-1 to TRBJ2-4; a weak D match, TRBD2 (6 bases). The CDR3 has 15 amino acids. Between the trimmed V and J ends, which lost 1 base and 8 bases, there was a span of 15 bases. Germline V gene data show CDR1 as LGHDT and CDR2 as YNNKEL (reference sequence). Here the CDR3 DNA reads TGTGCCAGCAGCCAAGTCCCTAGCGTGACTGACATTCAGTACTTC. Residues: CASSQVPSVTDIQYF.

J is TRBJ1-2 and V is TRBV29-1; TRBD1 agrees at 9 bases. In germline, CDR1 is SQVTM, CDR2 ANQGSEA. The trim removed 3 bases at V and 3 bases at J, leaving 5 bases unmatched. The CDR3 consists of 14 residues. The DNA for the CDR3 is TGCAGCGTTGAGGGGGACAGGGACTACTATGGCTACACCTTC. Amino acid sequence: CSVEGDRDYYGYTF.

The CDR3 nucleotides are TGTGCCAGCAGTGAAGTGGACAGGGGGATCACCTACAATGAGCAGTTCTTC. Translated: CASSEVDRGITYNEQFF. This chain connects TRBV6-1 to TRBJ2-1; 10 bases match TRBD1. The CDR3 is 17 residues long. Trimming cost V 1 base and J 2 bases; bases outside gene matches: 5. Germline V lookup: CDR1 MNHNS, CDR2 SASEGT.

The rearrangement links TRBV7-3 to TRBJ2-1, with 10 bases aligning to TRBD2. CDR3 length: 20 amino acids. CDR1 and CDR2 from the germline V gene are SGHTA and FQGTGA. V dropped 5 bases and J dropped 5; count of bases not matched to a gene: 21. This CDR3 reads CASSTYGGGGSGGPNNEQFF. The CDR3 DNA is TGTGCCAGCAGCACTTATGGGGGGGGAGGTAGCGGGGGGCCTAACAATGAGCAGTTCTTC. The whole variable domain, remainder taken from reference TRBV7-3 and TRBJ2-1, is GAGVSQTPSNKVTEKGKYVELRCDPISGHTALYWYRQSLGQGPEFLIYFQGTGAADDSGLPNDRFFAVRPEGSVSTLKIQRTERGDSAVYLCASSTYGGGGSGGPNNEQFFGPGTRLTVL.

This clonotype was recorded a few times. The chain recombines TRBV11-1 with TRBJ2-7; perhaps TRBD2 as D (7 bases). CDR3 size: 16 residues. Germline V gene lookup returns CDR1 SGHAT and CDR2 FQDESV (reference sequence). The V gene lost 1 base and the J gene lost 5 bases, with 18 bases spanning the gap. CDR3 region: CASSLDVGGGRHEQYF. In DNA, the CDR3 is TGTGCCAGCAGCTTAGACGTCGGCGGGGGCCGACACGAGCAGTACTTC.

This clonotype was counted many times. The rearrangement links TRBV12-3 or TRBV12-4 to TRBJ1-2; D not resolved. This CDR3 is built from 13 residues. V dropped 6 bases and J dropped 3 bases, with 11 bases sitting between them. CDR3 sequence: CASSPGLDYGYTF. The CDR3 nucleotides are TGTGCCAGCAGCCCCGGTCTGGACTATGGCTACACCTTC.

The chain joins TRBV6-1 to TRBJ2-2; perhaps TRBD2 as D (5 bases). CDR1 is MNHNS, CDR2 SASEGT, per germline. Between the trimmed V and J ends, which lost 2 bases and 4 bases, there was a span of 8 bases. The CDR3 totals 14 residues. CDR3 coding DNA: TGTGCCAGCAGTGAAACAGAGGGCACCGGGGAGCTGTTTTTT. It is translated as CASSETEGTGELFF.

This clonotype came up a few times. The chain carries TRBV7-9 and TRBJ1-1, with unresolved D. Germline CDR1 reads SEHNR; CDR2 reads FQNEAQ (reference sequence). The CDR3 runs to 13 residues. V lost 5 bases, J lost 1 base, and 8 bases lay in between. For the CDR3, the DNA is TGTGCCAGCAGCGGCGACCAGAACACTGAAGCTTTCTTT. It translates to CASSGDQNTEAFF.

A few counts support this clonotype. V gene TRBV4-3 combines with J gene TRBJ1-4; D ambiguous. Germline V CDR1 and CDR2: LGHNA, YSLEER. The ends were cut back, 0 bases at V and 0 bases at J, with 8 bases in the middle. The CDR3 consists of 16 residues. This CDR3 reads CASSQDIWATNEKLFF. CDR3 in DNA: TGCGCCAGCAGCCAAGATATCTGGGCAACTAATGAAAAACTGTTTTTT.

The chain has TRBV7-3 and TRBJ2-4, with D possibly matching TRBD1 (5 bases). The V and J ends lost 5 bases and 13 bases respectively, with 15 bases between them. CDR1 is SGHTA, CDR2 FQGTGA, per germline. The CDR3 consists of 12 residues. The DNA of the CDR3 is TGTGCCAGCAGCGATACGGCAGGGCTGCAGTACTTC. Encoded protein: CASSDTAGLQYF.